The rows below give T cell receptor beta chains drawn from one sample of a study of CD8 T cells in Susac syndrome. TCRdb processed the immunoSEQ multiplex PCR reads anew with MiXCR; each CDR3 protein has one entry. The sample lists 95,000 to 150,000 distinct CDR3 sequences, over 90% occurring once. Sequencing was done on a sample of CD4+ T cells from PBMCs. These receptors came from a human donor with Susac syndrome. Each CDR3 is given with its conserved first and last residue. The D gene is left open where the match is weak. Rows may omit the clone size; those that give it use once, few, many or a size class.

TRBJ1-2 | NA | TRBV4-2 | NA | CASRQHREANYGYTF | TGTGCCAGCAGGCAACACAGGGAGGCTAACTATGGCTACACCTTC
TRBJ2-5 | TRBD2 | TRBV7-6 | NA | CASSSFEAGARPETQYF | TGTGCCAGCAGTTCCTTCGAAGCGGGAGCCCGTCCCGAGACCCAGTACTTC
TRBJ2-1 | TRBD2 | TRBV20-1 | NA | CSARDRLAGLYNEQFF | TGCAGTGCTAGAGATCGACTAGCGGGATTGTACAATGAGCAGTTCTTC
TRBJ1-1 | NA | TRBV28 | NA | CASLGGRGTEAFF | TGTGCCAGCCTCGGGGGCAGGGGCACTGAAGCTTTCTTT
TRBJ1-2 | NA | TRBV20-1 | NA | CSAPRVGAGGYTF | TGCAGTGCCCCTAGGGTCGGGGCGGGGGGCTACACCTTC
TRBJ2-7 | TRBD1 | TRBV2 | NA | CASRGTGGHYEQYF | TGTGCCAGCAGAGGGACAGGGGGACACTACGAGCAGTACTTC
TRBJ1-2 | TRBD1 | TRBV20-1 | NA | CSATIRTGTGYGYTF | TGCAGTGCTACCATTAGGACCGGGACAGGTTATGGCTACACCTTC
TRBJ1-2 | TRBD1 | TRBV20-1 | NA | CSARDGRGGIANYGYTF | TGCAGTGCTAGAGACGGCCGAGGGGGCATAGCTAACTATGGCTACACCTTC
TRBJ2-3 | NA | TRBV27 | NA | CASSPSPRDTQYF | TGTGCCAGCAGTCCTTCACCCCGGGATACGCAGTATTTT
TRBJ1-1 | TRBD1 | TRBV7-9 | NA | CASSSRPGQGNTEAFF | TGTGCCAGCAGCTCAAGACCGGGACAGGGGAACACTGAAGCTTTCTTT
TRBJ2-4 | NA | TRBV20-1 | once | CSAGNRAKNIQYF | TGCAGTGCTGGAAACCGAGCCAAAAACATTCAGTACTTC
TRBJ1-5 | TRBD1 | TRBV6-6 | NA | CASSWGQNPRQPQHF | TGTGCCAGCAGTTGGGGACAGAACCCCCGGCAGCCCCAGCATTTT
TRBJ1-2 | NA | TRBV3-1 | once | CASSQVDSSYTF | TGTGCCAGCAGCCAGGTCGACAGCAGCTACACCTTC
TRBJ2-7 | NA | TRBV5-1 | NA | CASSPRDGTTYEQYF | TGCGCCAGCAGCCCACGTGACGGGACGACCTACGAGCAGTACTTC
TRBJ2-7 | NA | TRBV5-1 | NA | CASSPTLDGFYEQYF | TGCGCCAGCAGCCCTACCCTGGACGGGTTCTACGAGCAGTACTTC
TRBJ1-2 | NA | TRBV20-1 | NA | CSATNNYGYTF | TGCAGTGCTACCAATAACTATGGCTACACCTTC
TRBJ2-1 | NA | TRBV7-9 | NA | CASSLEEVGLNEQFF | TGTGCCAGCAGCTTAGAGGAGGTCGGCCTCAATGAGCAGTTCTTC